What follows are 2 T cell receptor beta chains derived from one specimen sequenced in a study of OX40 agonist ivuxolimab in advanced cancers. The library came from the immunoSEQ multiplex PCR assay. TCRdb limited this immuneACCESS table to in-frame rearrangements with V and J called. A share of clones is missing; checked studies link under half to unresolved V genes, and the rest is unexplained. The sample table contains approximately 42,000 clones; only one count was recorded for roughly 77% of them. The ten biggest clones cover roughly 2.7% of the sample. The specimen comprised CD4+ or CD8+ T cells sorted from blood, sampled in a trial of the OX40 agonist ivuxolimab. Receptors originate from an adult with an advanced solid tumor such as melanoma, head and neck, liver or kidney cancer.

A single count supports this clone. The chain is built from TRBV5-1 and TRBJ2-5; 13 bases map to TRBD2. The J call may be in error: the DNA end matches TRBJ2-7 better. CDR3 length: 16 amino acids. Germline loops: CDR1 SGHRS, CDR2 YFSETQ. CDR3 nucleotides: TGCGCCAGCAGCGCGCGGACTAGCGGGGGTCCCTACGAGCAGTACTTC. It is translated as CASSARTSGGPYEQYF.

The chain uses TRBV5-8 and TRBJ1-2; no firm D call. With 4 bases removed from V and 5 bases from J, the gap between germline ends came to 9 bases. The germline V gene encodes CDR1 SGHTS and CDR2 YDEGEE. The CDR3 is 12 amino acids. The CDR3 loop reads CASSSSPYGYTF. The CDR3, as DNA: TGTGCCAGCAGCAGCTCGCCTTATGGCTACACCTTC.